This entry lists 25 T cell receptor beta chains sequenced from one sample in a study of human versus mouse CDR3 diversity and MHC coevolution. The data were produced by immunoSEQ multiplex PCR, yet TCRdb's version contains in-frame clones alone and is incomplete. The sample contains fewer than 80,000 clones, 80% to 95% of which appear only once. Source material: naive CD4+ T cells from blood. Subset in this sample: CD45RO-negative CD62L-positive naive CD4 T cells. Source of these receptors: a person aged 30-69 years in good health.

Here the CDR3 reads CAISEFGGEHRDYEQYF. The CDR3 nucleotides read TGTGCCATCAGTGAATTTGGAGGTGAACACCGAGATTACGAGCAGTACTTC. The V and J genes are TRBV10-3 and TRBJ2-7; perhaps TRBD2 as D (5 bases). Germline CDR1 ENHRY, CDR2 SYGVKD. V dropped 3 bases and J dropped 4 bases, with 22 bases sitting between them. This CDR3 spans 17 amino acids.

The rearrangement uses TRBV6-6 and TRBJ1-6; 7 nucleotides line up with TRBD1. This CDR3 spans 14 amino acids. CDR1 is MNHNY and CDR2 is SVGAGI in the germline V gene (reference sequence). The V segment lost 0 bases and the J segment 7 bases; nucleotides outside the gene matches: 0. This chain's CDR3 is CASSYSTGNSPLHF. As DNA, the CDR3 is TGTGCCAGCAGTTACTCGACAGGGAATTCACCCCTCCACTTT.

The chain joins TRBV7-8 to TRBJ2-2; weak D call: TRBD2 (5 bases). V was cut by 10 bases and J by 0 bases, with 12 bases left in between. Germline CDR1 is SGHVS and CDR2 is FQNEAQ. The CDR3 sequence is 14 residues long. The CDR3 reads CATAGDPNTGELFF. For the CDR3, the DNA is TGTGCCACCGCGGGTGATCCGAACACCGGGGAGCTGTTTTTT.

Worth noting for this clone: A junction boundary mismatches the germline segment, possibly from a read error. The gene calls are TRBV6-6 and TRBJ2-7; D gene ambiguous. Germline V lookup: CDR1 MNHNY, CDR2 SVGAGI (reference sequence). This CDR3 spans 13 amino acids. This CDR3 reads CASSYGVASDLSF. The CDR3, as DNA: TGTGCCAGCAGTTACGGTGTGGCTTCAGACTTGAGTTTC.

The genes are TRBV18 and TRBJ2-1; 10 bases are shared with TRBD2. The V segment lost 4 bases and the J segment 6 bases; nucleotides outside the gene matches: 12. Germline lookup yields CDR1 KGHSH and CDR2 LQKENI. The CDR3 is 17 amino acids. The CDR3 nucleotides read TGTGCCAGCTCACTGAGACTAGCGGGTCCGGGCGGCAATGAGCAGTTCTTC. As protein: CASSLRLAGPGGNEQFF.

V usage is TRBV11-2 and J usage is TRBJ2-1, with D perhaps matching TRBD2 (6 bases). The CDR3 spans 17 residues. Trimming cost V 1 base and J 1 base, with 14 bases left between them. CDR1 is SGHAT and CDR2 is FQNNGV in the germline V gene. CDR3 amino acids: CASSLGLSSVSYNEQFF. CDR3 in DNA: TGTGCCAGCAGCTTAGGGCTGTCTAGCGTTTCCTACAATGAGCAGTTCTTC. The full variable domain, rest sourced from reference TRBV11-2 and TRBJ2-1, is EAGVAQSPRYKIIEKRQSVAFWCNPISGHATLYWYQQILGQGPKLLIQFQNNGVVDDSQLPKDRFSAERLKGVDSTLKIQPAKLEDSAVYLCASSLGLSSVSYNEQFFGPGTRLTVL.

The chain carries TRBV27 and TRBJ1-6, with no clear D. V was shortened by 4 bases and J by 7 bases, with 5 bases between the two germline ends. This CDR3 has 12 amino acids. From germline, CDR1 is MNHEY and CDR2 SMNVEV (reference sequence). In DNA form, the CDR3 reads TGTGCCAGCAGTTATGTAAATTCACCCCTCCACTTT. It yields the protein CASSYVNSPLHF.

This clone was observed a few times. The chain carries TRBV5-5 and TRBJ1-3, with 8 bases matching TRBD1. Germline CDR1 is SGHKS and CDR2 is YYEKEE (reference sequence). This CDR3 region has 14 residues. V shed 3 bases, J shed 2 bases, and the junction held 1 base outside the gene matches. CDR3 nucleotides: TGTGCCAGCAGCTCGGACAGGGCTGGAAACACCATATATTTT. This translates into CASSSDRAGNTIYF.

The chain joins TRBV9 to TRBJ2-3; D ambiguous. The CDR3 has 15 residues. Trimming cost V 0 bases and J 0 bases, with 8 bases left between them. CDR1 and CDR2 (germline): SGDLS, YYNGEE. CDR3 protein: CASSVATSSTDTQYF. DNA for the CDR3: TGTGCCAGCAGCGTAGCTACCTCTAGCACAGATACGCAGTATTTT.

The rearrangement joins TRBV28 to TRBJ1-2, with D unclear. The CDR3 extends over 13 amino acids. Germline CDR1 MDHEN, CDR2 SYDVKM. Trimming stripped 3 bases from V and 2 bases from J, with 7 bases between. The CDR3 bases are TGTGCCAGCAGTTTGAGGGAGAACTATGGCTACACCTTC. Protein sequence: CASSLRENYGYTF.

The chain couples TRBV5-1 to TRBJ2-7; a possible D gene is TRBD1 (5 bases). The germline V and J ends were trimmed by 0 bases and 4 bases, with 8 bases remaining between them. Germline loops: CDR1 SGHRS, CDR2 YFSETQ. This CDR3 spans 13 amino acids. The CDR3 is CASSLETGYEQYF. The CDR3 coding sequence is TGCGCCAGCAGCTTGGAAACAGGATACGAGCAGTACTTC.

J is TRBJ2-7 and V is TRBV15; TRBD2 might be the D (5 bases). Trimming removed 7 bases at V and 6 bases at J, with 16 bases between. Germline CDR1 reads LNHNV; CDR2 reads YYDKDF (reference sequence). The CDR3 extends over 13 amino acids. The CDR3 loop reads CATTYRLEGEQYF. The CDR3 nucleotides read TGTGCCACCACTTACAGACTCGAGGGCGAGCAGTACTTC.

V usage is TRBV19 and J usage is TRBJ2-5, with 7 bases matching TRBD1. The last part of the DNA fits TRBJ2-7 better; the J call may be wrong. The germline gives CDR1 LNHDA, CDR2 SQIVND (reference sequence). The CDR3 contains 15 residues. CDR3 in DNA: TGTGCCAGTAGTGCCCCACAGGGGAATGGCTACGAGCAGTACTTC. Its translation is CASSAPQGNGYEQYF.

This clone was seen only once. The rearrangement uses TRBV7-2 and TRBJ2-1; 11 bases match TRBD2. There are 15 residues in the CDR3. CDR1 and CDR2 from the germline V gene are SGHTA and FQGNSA. Trimming cost V 5 bases and J 8 bases; bases outside gene matches: 8. The CDR3 nucleotides read TGTGCCAGCAGCCCATCGGGACTAGCGGTGGATGAGCAGTTCTTC. Protein: CASSPSGLAVDEQFF.

V gene TRBV11-2 combines with J gene TRBJ2-1, with 16 bases that match TRBD2. Germline loops: CDR1 SGHAT, CDR2 FQNNGV. This CDR3 comprises 14 residues. With V trimmed by 5 bases and J by 9 bases, 1 base remained unmatched. In DNA, the CDR3 is TGTGCCAGCAGCGGGACTAGCGGGAGGGTTGAGCAGTTCTTC. This gives the protein CASSGTSGRVEQFF.

Only one count was recorded for this clone. The rearrangement uses TRBV28 and TRBJ2-5; 8 bases match TRBD1. The J call is uncertain, as TRBJ2-7 better fits the DNA end. This CDR3 is 14 amino acids long. Germline CDR1 reads MDHEN; CDR2 reads SYDVKM. CDR3 in DNA: TGTGCCAGCAGTTTAGGCCAGGGGGCATTCGAGCAGTACTTC. Protein sequence: CASSLGQGAFEQYF.

The V gene is TRBV18, the J gene TRBJ2-6, with 10 bases that match TRBD2. The ends lost 3 bases at V and 1 base at J; junction bases unmatched: 9. The CDR3 is 19 amino acids. Per the germline V gene, CDR1 is KGHSH and CDR2 is LQKENI. The CDR3 region has the DNA TGTGCCAGCTCACCTCCGAGAGCGGGGGGGCCGTCTGGGGCCAACGTCCTGACTTTC. Protein: CASSPPRAGGPSGANVLTF.

The V call is TRBV19, the J call TRBJ2-7; 12 bases fit TRBD2. Germline V CDR1 and CDR2: LNHDA, SQIVND (reference sequence). J gave up 2 bases and V 3 bases, and 2 bases lay outside the gene matches. CDR3 length: 15 amino acids. The CDR3 region has the DNA TGTGCCAGTAGTATCCTAGCGGGGGGGCCCTACGAGCAGTACTTC. Translating it yields CASSILAGGPYEQYF.

J is TRBJ1-6 and V is TRBV6-5, with 10 bases identical to TRBD1. The CDR3 sequence is 14 residues long. With 6 bases clipped from V and 8 bases from J, the junction kept 4 bases outside the gene matches. CDR1 and CDR2 from the germline V gene are MNHEY and SVGAGI. The DNA for the CDR3 is TGTGCCAGCAGCTGGACAGGGGGGGATTCACCCCTCCACTTT. Protein product: CASSWTGGDSPLHF.

V usage is TRBV19 and J usage is TRBJ2-1, with 9 bases identical to TRBD2. The CDR3 runs to 17 residues. Germline V gene lookup returns CDR1 LNHDA and CDR2 SQIVND (reference sequence). V was clipped by 5 bases and J by 0 bases; unmatched bases: 8. CDR3 protein: CASSESGGLSSYNEQFF. CDR3 bases: TGTGCCAGTAGTGAGAGCGGGGGGCTCAGCTCCTACAATGAGCAGTTCTTC. Full variable domain (rest looked up from reference TRBV19 and TRBJ2-1): DGGITQSPKYLFRKEGQNVTLSCEQNLNHDAMYWYRQDPGQGLRLIYYSQIVNDFQKGDIAEGYSVSREKKESFPLTVTSAQKNPTAFYLCASSESGGLSSYNEQFFGPGTRLTVL.

DNA for the CDR3: TGTGCCAGCAGCGTAGTAGGGGCGGGGGGGCTGTACAATGAGCAGTTCTTC. It codes for CASSVVGAGGLYNEQFF. The rearrangement joins TRBV9 to TRBJ2-1; 9 nucleotides align to TRBD2. Germline lookup yields CDR1 SGDLS and CDR2 YYNGEE. V was pared by 0 bases and J by 4 bases, with 8 bases of the junction left unmatched. This CDR3 region has 17 residues.

This chain joins TRBV19 and TRBJ2-2, with 7 bases that match TRBD1. Trimming removed 6 bases from V and 6 bases from J; junction bases left unmatched: 10. The CDR3 is made up of 15 amino acids. CDR1 is LNHDA, CDR2 SQIVND, per germline (reference sequence). This CDR3 is CASRTSGTAAGELFF. CDR3 bases: TGTGCCAGTAGGACCTCCGGGACAGCGGCCGGGGAGCTGTTTTTT.

As to this clone: The junction does not match germline at one end; this may be a read error. V is TRBV5-1 and J is TRBJ2-2, with D possibly matching TRBD2 (7 bases). The CDR3 spans 14 residues. Germline values: CDR1 SGHRS, CDR2 YFSETQ. Written as DNA, the CDR3 is TGCGTCAGCAGCTCCACCGGGGGGCCGGGGGAGCTGTTTTTT. It encodes CVSSSTGGPGELFF.

In this sample, this clone turned up once. J is TRBJ2-3 and V is TRBV5-4; 8 nucleotides align to TRBD2. This CDR3 is 16 amino acids long. V shed 0 bases and J 3 bases; nucleotides not matched to a gene: 6. CDR1 is SGHNT, CDR2 YYREEE, per germline (reference sequence). CDR3 region: CASSLGGGGWTDTQYF. CDR3 DNA: TGTGCCAGCAGCTTGGGGGGCGGGGGGTGGACAGATACGCAGTATTTT.

The chain combines TRBV5-1 with TRBJ2-2; TRBD2 matches 8 bases. CDR3 length: 17 residues. V gave up 4 bases and J gave up 5 bases; unmatched junction bases: 13. Per germline, CDR1 SGHRS and CDR2 YFSETQ. CDR3 coding DNA: TGCGCCAGCAGCCTCCGGCCAGGGACTAGTGGGACCGGGGAGCTGTTTTTT. It specifies CASSLRPGTSGTGELFF.